This T cell receptor beta chain was recovered during a study of blood T cell repertoires in COVID-19. Overall study: Whether acute or convalescent, the COVID-19 samples came from the United States, Italy and Spain. Sources were T cells, B-cell-depleted T cells, or PBMCs; the material itself was cDNA or gDNA.

Authors' analysis steps: Amplification of reference gene primers provided the estimated nucleated cell counts. Profiling relied on immunoSEQ multiplex PCR, and the TCRdb table lists in-frame clones only, not all of them. V and J calls plus clone size are reproduced from that table; the DNA served to infer D and trimming. The data show around 76,000 clones, under 80% seen once. This CDR3 region has 17 residues. After removal of 6 bases from V and 2 bases from J, the junction contained 9 bases not matched to a gene. Germline CDR1 reads SNHLY; CDR2 reads FYNNEI. Source material: peripheral blood. This receptor was taken from a woman of 80 years or more with active or convalescent COVID-19. The chain joins TRBV2 to TRBJ2-7; 14 bases align to TRBD2. The CDR3 reads CASRRTSGGLSPYEQYF. Here the CDR3 DNA reads TGTGCCAGCAGGAGGACTAGCGGGGGGCTATCTCCCTACGAGCAGTACTTC. The full variable domain, in which reference TRBV2 and TRBJ2-7 provide the parts outside the CDR3, is EPEVTQTPSHQVTQMGQEVILRCVPISNHLYFYWYRQILGQKVEFLVSFYNNEISEKSEIFDDQFSVERPDGSNFTLKIRSTKLEDSAMYFCASRRTSGGLSPYEQYFGPGTRLTVT.